The source of this TCR beta chain is a study of blood T cell repertoires in COVID-19. Study information: Researchers got acute and convalescent COVID-19 samples from the United States, Italy and Spain. PBMCs, B-cell-depleted T cells, or T cells provided the cDNA or gDNA that made up the material.

This clone was seen a handful of times. In the study's own analysis: Estimates of nucleated cell counts were drawn from the amplification of reference gene primers. Sequenced by immunoSEQ multiplex PCR; TCRdb stores in-frame clones only, minus some. V and J calls and clone size follow that table, whereas D and trimming were derived from the DNA. The sample has approximately 170,000 clones; 83% are singletons. The specimen was peripheral blood. The clonotype comes from a woman aged 70-85 years who had recovered from COVID-19.

DNA for the CDR3: TGTGCCAGCAGCGCTGTAGCGGGAGGGCCCTACGAGCAGTACTTC. Residues: CASSAVAGGPYEQYF. This chain links TRBV9 with TRBJ2-7, with 11 bases fitting TRBD2. Germline assignment: CDR1 SGDLS and CDR2 YYNGEE. Trimming cost V 3 bases and J 2 bases; bases outside gene matches: 4. There are 15 residues in the CDR3.